The TCR beta chain described here comes from a study of blood T cells in healthy people across ages. Broader study findings: Across samples, TCR beta diversity tracked strongly with naive T cell percentage.

A second about 7 to 11 cycle PCR used barcoded and J-beta primers. TCRdb re-analysed the 5' RACE reads in MiXCR, keeping a single row per CDR3 protein. The profile shows about 1.5 million distinct CDR3 sequences, around 40% of them singletons. Roughly 10 milliliters of peripheral blood were drawn from each donor into EDTA-treated tubes. This clonotype was seen a few times. Its specificity is unknown. The material sequenced was blood. The receptor was isolated from a woman in her late teens or twenties in good health.

The chain's CDR3 is CSARTGTGSSPLHF. The CDR3 nucleotides are TGCAGTGCTAGAACAGGGACAGGGAGTTCACCCCTCCACTTT. J is TRBJ1-6 and V is TRBV20-1; the match to TRBD1 covers 9 bases. Germline V gives CDR1 DFQATT, CDR2 SNEGSKA (reference sequence). This CDR3 region has 14 residues. J gave up 9 bases and V 2 bases, and 5 bases lay outside the gene matches.